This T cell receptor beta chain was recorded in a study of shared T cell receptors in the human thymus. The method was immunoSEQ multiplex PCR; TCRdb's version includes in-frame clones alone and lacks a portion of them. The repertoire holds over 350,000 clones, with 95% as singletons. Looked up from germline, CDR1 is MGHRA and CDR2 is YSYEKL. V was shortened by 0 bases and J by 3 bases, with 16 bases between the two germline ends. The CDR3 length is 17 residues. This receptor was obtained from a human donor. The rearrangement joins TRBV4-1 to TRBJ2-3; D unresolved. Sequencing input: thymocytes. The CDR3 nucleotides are TGCGCCAGCAGCCAAGATCTCGAAGGTGCAGCGACAGATACGCAGTATTTT. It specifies CASSQDLEGAATDTQYF.